This TCR beta chain comes out of a study of identical twins. Study findings and constraints: There is a chance that invariant MAIT and iNKT cells partially muddied zero-insertion analyses. Excess twin sharing in beta out-of-frame sequences was weaker.

The V and J ends lost 4 bases and 9 bases, in that order; junction bases with no gene match: 9. There are 14 residues in the CDR3. Looked up from germline, CDR1 is MRHNA and CDR2 is SNTAGT. TCRdb processed the 5' RACE reads anew with MiXCR; each CDR3 protein has one entry. Of 15,000 to 20,000 distinct CDR3 sequences listed, just under 70% are singletons. With respect to this clonotype: As yet, its antigen is unknown.

What was sequenced was memory (CD45RO+) T cells sorted from blood. This receptor was identified in a woman aged 18-29 years in good health. This table probably holds off-target reads from a library built for another chain. V usage is TRBV6-4 and J usage is TRBJ2-1, with 7 bases identical to TRBD2. The CDR3 region has the DNA TGTGCCAGCAGTGTAGGACTAGACTTGGGTGAGCAGTTCTTC. This sequence encodes CASSVGLDLGEQFF.